This T cell receptor beta chain appears in the sequencing data of a study of T cells in Graves' hyperthyroidism and ophthalmopathy. Study conclusions and caveats: Ophthalmopathy was identified by the model a median approximately six months ahead of onset. Most thyroid clonotypes expanded above 0.001 appeared in blood too.

Together with thyroid ultrasound, orbital computed tomography, serum thyroxine and TRAb, clinical symptoms were used for diagnoses. Using more than 7.5 ml of fresh peripheral blood, PBMCs were prepared. With respect to this clonotype: The antigen is undetermined.

Amplified TCR beta CDR3 regions derived from RNA transcripts. During a first-round RT-PCR of the TCR CDR3, the HTBI primer set was used. One entry per CDR3 protein results from TCRdb running MiXCR on the multiplex PCR reads. The table includes around 97,000 distinct CDR3 sequences, 47% detected once. Germline lookup yields CDR1 SGHRS and CDR2 YFSETQ. CDR3 size: 15 residues. The V segment lost 0 bases and the J segment 3 bases; nucleotides outside the gene matches: 2. The receptor comes from a man aged 35 to 55 with Graves' hyperthyroidism. The gene calls are TRBV5-1 and TRBJ2-4; 8 bases fit TRBD2. The material sequenced was blood. The CDR3 sequence is CASSLAGGDKNIQYF. The CDR3 bases are TGCGCCAGCAGCTTGGCGGGGGGGGACAAAAACATTCAGTACTTC.